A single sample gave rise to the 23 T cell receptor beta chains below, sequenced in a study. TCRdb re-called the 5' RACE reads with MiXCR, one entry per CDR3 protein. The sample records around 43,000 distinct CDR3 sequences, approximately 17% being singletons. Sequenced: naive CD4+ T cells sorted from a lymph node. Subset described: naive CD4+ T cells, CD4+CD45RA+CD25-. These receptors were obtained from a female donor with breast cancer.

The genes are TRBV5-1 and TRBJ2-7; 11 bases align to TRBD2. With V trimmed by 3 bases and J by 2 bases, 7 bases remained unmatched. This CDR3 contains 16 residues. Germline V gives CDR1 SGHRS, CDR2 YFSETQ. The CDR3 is CASSSSSGRQTYEQYF. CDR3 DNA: TGCGCCAGCAGCTCCTCTAGCGGGAGGCAAACCTACGAGCAGTACTTC.

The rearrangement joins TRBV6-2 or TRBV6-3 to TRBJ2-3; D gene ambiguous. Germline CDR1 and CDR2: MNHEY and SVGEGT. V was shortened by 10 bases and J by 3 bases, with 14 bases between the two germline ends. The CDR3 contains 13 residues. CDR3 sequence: CATLPGGTDTQYF. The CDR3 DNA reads TGTGCCACCCTCCCCGGCGGAACAGATACGCAGTATTTT.

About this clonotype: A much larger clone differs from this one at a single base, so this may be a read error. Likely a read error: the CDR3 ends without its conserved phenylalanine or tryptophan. CDR3 in DNA: TGTGCCATCAGTGGGGGACTGAGGAACACTGAAGCTTTCTCT. Translating it yields CAISGGLRNTEAFS. V gene TRBV10-3 combines with J gene TRBJ1-1; D is perhaps TRBD1 (5 bases). CDR1 is ENHRY and CDR2 is SYGVKD in the germline V gene. The V and J ends lost 4 bases and 1 base respectively, with 10 bases between them. The CDR3 contains 14 residues.

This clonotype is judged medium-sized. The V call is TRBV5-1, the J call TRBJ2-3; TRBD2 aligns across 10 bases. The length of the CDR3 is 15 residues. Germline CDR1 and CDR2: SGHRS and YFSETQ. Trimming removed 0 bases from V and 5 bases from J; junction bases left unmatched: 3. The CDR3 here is CASSLGASGGDTQYF. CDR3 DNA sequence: TGCGCCAGCAGCTTGGGGGCTAGCGGGGGAGATACGCAGTATTTT.

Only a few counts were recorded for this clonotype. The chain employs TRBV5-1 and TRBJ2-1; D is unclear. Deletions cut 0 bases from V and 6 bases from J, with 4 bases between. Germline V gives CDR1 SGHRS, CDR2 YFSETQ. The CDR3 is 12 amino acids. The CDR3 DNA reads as TGCGCCAGCAGCTTGGAGGCCAATGAGCAGTTCTTC. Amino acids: CASSLEANEQFF.

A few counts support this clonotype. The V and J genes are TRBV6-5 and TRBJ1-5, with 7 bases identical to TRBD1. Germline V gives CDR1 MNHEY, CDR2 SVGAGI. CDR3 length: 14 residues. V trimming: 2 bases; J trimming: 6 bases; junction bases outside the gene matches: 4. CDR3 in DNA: TGTGCCAGCAGTTACGACAGGGAAAGTCAGCCCCAGCATTTT. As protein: CASSYDRESQPQHF.

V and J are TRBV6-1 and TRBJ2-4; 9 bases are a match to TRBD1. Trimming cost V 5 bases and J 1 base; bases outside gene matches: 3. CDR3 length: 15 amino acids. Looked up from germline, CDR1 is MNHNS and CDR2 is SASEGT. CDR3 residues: CASSPGTGAKNIQYF. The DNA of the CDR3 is TGTGCCAGCAGTCCAGGGACAGGGGCCAAAAACATTCAGTACTTC.

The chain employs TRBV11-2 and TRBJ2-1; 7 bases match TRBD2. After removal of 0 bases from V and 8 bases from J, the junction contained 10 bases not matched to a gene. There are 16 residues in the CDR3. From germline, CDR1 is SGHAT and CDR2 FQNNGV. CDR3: CASSLEIPAGRDEQFF. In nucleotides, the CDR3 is TGTGCCAGCAGCTTAGAGATCCCCGCAGGGAGGGATGAGCAGTTCTTC.

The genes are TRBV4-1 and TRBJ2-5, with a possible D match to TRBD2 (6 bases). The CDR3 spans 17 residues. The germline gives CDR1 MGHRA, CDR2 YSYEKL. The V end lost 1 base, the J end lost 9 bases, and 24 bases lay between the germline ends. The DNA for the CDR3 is TGCGCCAGCAGCCAAGCCTCCAAAGGGCGTCCCGGGGAGGCCCAGTACTTC. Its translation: CASSQASKGRPGEAQYF.

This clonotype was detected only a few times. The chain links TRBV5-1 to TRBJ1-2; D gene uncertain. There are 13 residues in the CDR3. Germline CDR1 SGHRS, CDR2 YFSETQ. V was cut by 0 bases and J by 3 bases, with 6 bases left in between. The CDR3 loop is CASSLEVDYGYTF. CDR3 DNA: TGCGCCAGCAGCTTGGAGGTCGACTATGGCTACACCTTC.

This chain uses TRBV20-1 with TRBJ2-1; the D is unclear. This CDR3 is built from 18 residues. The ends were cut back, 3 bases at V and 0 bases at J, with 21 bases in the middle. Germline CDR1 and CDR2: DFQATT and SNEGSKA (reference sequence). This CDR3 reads CSARRFTPALSSYNEQFF. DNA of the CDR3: TGCAGTGCTAGGAGGTTTACTCCGGCCCTAAGCTCCTACAATGAGCAGTTCTTC.

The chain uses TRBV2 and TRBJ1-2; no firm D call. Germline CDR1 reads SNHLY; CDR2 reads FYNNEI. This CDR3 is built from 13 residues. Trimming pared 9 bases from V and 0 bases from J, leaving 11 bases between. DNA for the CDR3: TGTGCCAGGGCCGATGGGGCTAACTATGGCTACACCTTC. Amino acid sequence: CARADGANYGYTF.

CDR3 sequence (DNA): TGTGCCAGCAGTACCCCTGTGTTCTACACCGATAAGCAGTTCTTC. Protein product: CASSTPVFYTDKQFF. The chain recombines TRBV27 with TRBJ2-1; D ambiguous. The length of the CDR3 is 15 residues. V was pared by 5 bases and J by 11 bases, with 22 bases between. From germline, CDR1 is MNHEY and CDR2 SMNVEV (reference sequence).

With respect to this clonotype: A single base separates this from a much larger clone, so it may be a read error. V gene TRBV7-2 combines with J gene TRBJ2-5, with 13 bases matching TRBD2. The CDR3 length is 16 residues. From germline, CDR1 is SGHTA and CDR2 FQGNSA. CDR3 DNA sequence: TGTGCCAGCAGCCGCCGGACTAGCGGGAGAAGAGAGACCCAGGACTTC. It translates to CASSRRTSGRRETQDF.

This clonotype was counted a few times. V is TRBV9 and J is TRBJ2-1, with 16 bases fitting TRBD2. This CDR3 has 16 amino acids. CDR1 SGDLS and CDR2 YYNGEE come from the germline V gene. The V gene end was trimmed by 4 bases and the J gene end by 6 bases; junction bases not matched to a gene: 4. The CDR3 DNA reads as TGTGCCAGCAGCCCGGGACTAGCGGGGGGGCGCAATGAGCAGTTCTTC. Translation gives CASSPGLAGGRNEQFF.

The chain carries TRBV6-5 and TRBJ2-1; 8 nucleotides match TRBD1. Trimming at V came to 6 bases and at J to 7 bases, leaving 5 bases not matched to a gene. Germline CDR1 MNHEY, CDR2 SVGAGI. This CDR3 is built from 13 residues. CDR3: CASRAGGSNEQFF. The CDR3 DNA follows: TGTGCCAGCAGGGCAGGGGGCTCGAATGAGCAGTTCTTC.

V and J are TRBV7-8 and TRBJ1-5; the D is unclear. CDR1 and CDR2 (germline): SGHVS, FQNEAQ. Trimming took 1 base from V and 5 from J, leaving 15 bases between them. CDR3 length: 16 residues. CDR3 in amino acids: CASSLDRADRYQPQHF. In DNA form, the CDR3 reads TGTGCCAGCAGCTTAGATCGGGCAGACCGATATCAGCCCCAGCATTTT.

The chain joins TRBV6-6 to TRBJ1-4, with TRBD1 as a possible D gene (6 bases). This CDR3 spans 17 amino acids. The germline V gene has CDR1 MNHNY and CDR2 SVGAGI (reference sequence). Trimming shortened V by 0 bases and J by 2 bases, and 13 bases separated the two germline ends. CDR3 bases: TGTGCCAGCAGTTACTCCTCCCGGGGGCCGACTAATGAAAAACTGTTTTTT. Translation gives CASSYSSRGPTNEKLFF.

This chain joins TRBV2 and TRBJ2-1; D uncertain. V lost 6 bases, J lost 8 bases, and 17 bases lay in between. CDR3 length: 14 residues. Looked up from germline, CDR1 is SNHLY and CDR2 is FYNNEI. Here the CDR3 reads CASREFILVDEQFF. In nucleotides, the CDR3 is TGTGCCAGCAGGGAGTTTATCTTGGTGGATGAGCAGTTCTTC. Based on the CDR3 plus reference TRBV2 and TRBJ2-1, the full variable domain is EPEVTQTPSHQVTQMGQEVILRCVPISNHLYFYWYRQILGQKVEFLVSFYNNEISEKSEIFDDQFSVERPDGSNFTLKIRSTKLEDSAMYFCASREFILVDEQFFGPGTRLTVL.

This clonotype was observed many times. CDR3 nucleotide sequence: TGCGCCAGCAGCAGGGCGAGAACGGATGGCTACACCTTC. The encoded protein is CASSRARTDGYTF. The genes are TRBV5-1 and TRBJ1-2; the D is unclear. Germline V gene data show CDR1 as SGHRS and CDR2 as YFSETQ. The CDR3 extends over 13 amino acids. Trimming took off 4 bases at V and 6 bases at J, with 13 bases between the two ends.

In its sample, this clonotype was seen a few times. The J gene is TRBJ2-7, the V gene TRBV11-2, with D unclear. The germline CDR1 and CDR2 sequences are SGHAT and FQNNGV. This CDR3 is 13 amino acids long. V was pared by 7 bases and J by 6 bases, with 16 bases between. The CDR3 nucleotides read TGTGCCAGCACCACATCACAGTCTCGCGAGCAGTACTTC. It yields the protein CASTTSQSREQYF. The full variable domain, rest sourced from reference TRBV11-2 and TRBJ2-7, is EAGVAQSPRYKIIEKRQSVAFWCNPISGHATLYWYQQILGQGPKLLIQFQNNGVVDDSQLPKDRFSAERLKGVDSTLKIQPAKLEDSAVYLCASTTSQSREQYFGPGTRLTVT.

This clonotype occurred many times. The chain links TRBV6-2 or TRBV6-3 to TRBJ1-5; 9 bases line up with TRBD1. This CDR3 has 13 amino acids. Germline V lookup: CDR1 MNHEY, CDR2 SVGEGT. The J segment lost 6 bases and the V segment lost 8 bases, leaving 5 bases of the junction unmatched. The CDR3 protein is CASGTGGGQPQHF. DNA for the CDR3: TGTGCCAGCGGAACAGGGGGCGGTCAGCCCCAGCATTTT.

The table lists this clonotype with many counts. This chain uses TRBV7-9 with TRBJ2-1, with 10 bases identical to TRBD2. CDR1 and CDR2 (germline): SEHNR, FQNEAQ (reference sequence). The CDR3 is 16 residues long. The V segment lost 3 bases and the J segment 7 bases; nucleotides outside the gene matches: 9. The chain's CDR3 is CASSFTPSGSRNEQFF. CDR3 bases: TGTGCCAGCAGCTTCACTCCTAGCGGGAGCAGGAATGAGCAGTTCTTC.